The 22 T cell receptor beta chains reported below all come from one sample, sequenced in a study of cytomegalovirus exposure and HLA in healthy donors. Primers: 60 Vbeta forward and 13 Jbeta reverse. The protocol was immunoSEQ multiplex PCR, while the TCRdb copy is restricted to in-frame clones and leaves out a portion. The sample consists of more than 150,000 clones, 87% of them appearing once. Sequencing was performed on PBMCs. These TCRs come from a girl under three years old in good health and CMV-seronegative.

V gene TRBV12-5 combines with J gene TRBJ1-5; D is undetermined. The CDR3 loop spans 12 amino acids. Germline V lookup: CDR1 LGHNT, CDR2 FRNRAP. V lost 2 bases and J lost 6, with 5 bases in between. The CDR3 loop is CASGLSGQPQHF. CDR3 nucleotides: TGTGCTAGTGGTTTGAGCGGTCAGCCCCAGCATTTT.

This clone was recorded once. The chain uses TRBV27 and TRBJ1-1, with a weak D call TRBD1 (6 bases). Per germline, CDR1 MNHEY and CDR2 SMNVEV (reference sequence). Between the trimmed V and J ends, which lost 1 base and 5 bases, there was a span of 11 bases. The CDR3 contains 14 residues. The CDR3 coding sequence is TGTGCCAGCAGTTTATTTGGGGGCGCGACTGAAGCTTTCTTT. Translation: CASSLFGGATEAFF.

The chain recombines TRBV6-1 with TRBJ2-5; 10 bases match TRBD2. Matching the DNA end better, TRBJ2-7 makes the J call doubtful. The CDR3 extends over 16 amino acids. In germline, CDR1 is MNHNS, CDR2 SASEGT. CDR3 sequence (DNA): TGTGCCAGCAGTGAAGCGAAACTAGCGGGGTTCTACGAGCAGTACTTC. This sequence encodes CASSEAKLAGFYEQYF.

J is TRBJ1-6 and V is TRBV4-1; 8 bases are a match to TRBD1. This CDR3 is 16 amino acids long. Germline lookup yields CDR1 MGHRA and CDR2 YSYEKL. V trimming: 2 bases; J trimming: 10 bases; junction bases outside the gene matches: 10. CDR3 bases: TGCGCCAGCAGCCAATCGACAGGGGACTTTAGATCACCCCTCCACTTT. Translating it yields CASSQSTGDFRSPLHF.

The chain joins TRBV27 to TRBJ1-1, with TRBD1 as a possible D gene (6 bases). The germline V gene has CDR1 MNHEY and CDR2 SMNVEV (reference sequence). Trimming shortened V by 0 bases and J by 5 bases, and 13 bases separated the two germline ends. This CDR3 has 15 residues. CDR3 coding DNA: TGTGCCAGCAGTTTATCCCAGGGGTTTTGGACTGAAGCTTTCTTT. The encoded protein is CASSLSQGFWTEAFF.

Concerning this clone itself: A read error may account for a junction end that differs from germline. This sequence joins TRBV7-9 and TRBJ2-4; 7 positions agree with TRBD2. Per the germline V gene, CDR1 is SEHNR and CDR2 is FQNEAQ (reference sequence). This CDR3 region has 15 residues. The CDR3: CSSSLSGVGKNIQYF. The CDR3, as DNA: TGTTCCAGCAGCCTGAGCGGGGTCGGCAAAAACATTCAGTACTTC. The entire variable domain, with the rest obtained from reference TRBV7-9 and TRBJ2-4, is as follows: DTGVSQNPRHKITKRGQNVTFRCDPISEHNRLYWYRQTLGQGPEFLTYFQNEAQLEKSRLLSDRFSAERPKGSFSTLEIQRTEQGDSAMYLCSSSLSGVGKNIQYFGAGTRLSVL.

In its sample, this clone was seen once. This chain connects TRBV5-6 to TRBJ2-1; 7 bases line up with TRBD2. Germline V CDR1 and CDR2: SGHDT, YYEEEE. Trimming cost V 1 base and J 0 bases; bases outside gene matches: 1. This CDR3 is built from 15 residues. The DNA for the CDR3 is TGTGCCAGCAGCTTGTCGGGAGGCTCCTACAATGAGCAGTTCTTC. This sequence encodes CASSLSGGSYNEQFF. Filled out from reference TRBV5-6 and TRBJ2-1, the complete variable domain reads DAGVTQSPTHLIKTRGQQVTLRCSPKSGHDTVSWYQQALGQGPQFIFQYYEEEERQRGNFPDRFSGHQFPNYSSELNVNALLLGDSALYLCASSLSGGSYNEQFFGPGTRLTVL.

This rearrangement joins TRBV7-9 to TRBJ1-2; maybe TRBD1 (5 bases). The CDR3 length is 15 residues. Trimming shortened V by 0 bases and J by 4 bases, and 12 bases separated the two germline ends. Germline CDR1 and CDR2: SEHNR and FQNEAQ (reference sequence). The CDR3 spells CASSLAGGSGYGYTF. The CDR3 coding sequence is TGTGCCAGCAGCTTAGCGGGGGGGTCGGGCTATGGCTACACCTTC.

This chain connects TRBV5-1 to TRBJ2-1; TRBD1 aligns across 8 bases. Germline values: CDR1 SGHRS, CDR2 YFSETQ. The J segment lost 6 bases and the V segment lost 0 bases, leaving 2 bases of the junction unmatched. The CDR3 length is 14 residues. CDR3 sequence: CASSLGQGFNEQFF. The CDR3 DNA reads as TGCGCCAGCAGCTTGGGACAGGGGTTCAATGAGCAGTTCTTC.

This clone was counted once. The chain has TRBV5-1 and TRBJ2-7; TRBD2 aligns across 9 bases. The CDR3 extends over 15 amino acids. Germline CDR1 reads SGHRS; CDR2 reads YFSETQ. With V trimmed by 0 bases and J by 3 bases, 4 bases remained unmatched. CDR3 in DNA: TGCGCCAGCAGCTTGGGGGTAGCGGGAGTCTACGAGCAGTACTTC. This translates into CASSLGVAGVYEQYF.

This chain connects TRBV9 to TRBJ2-1; TRBD1 matches 9 bases. Losses at the gene ends were 4 bases for V and 2 bases for J; bases not matched to a gene: 7. The CDR3 runs 16 residues. From germline, CDR1 is SGDLS and CDR2 YYNGEE. The CDR3 spells CASSSQGANPYNEQFF. The CDR3 bases are TGTGCCAGCAGCTCACAGGGGGCCAACCCCTACAATGAGCAGTTCTTC.

The chain links TRBV18 to TRBJ2-1; TRBD2 matches 11 bases. CDR1 and CDR2 (germline): KGHSH, LQKENI. The CDR3 contains 18 residues. Trimming took 1 base from V and 4 from J; bases not matched to a gene: 9. The CDR3 loop is CASSPLLPLAGEYNEQFF. CDR3 DNA sequence: TGTGCCAGCTCACCACTTCTTCCACTAGCGGGGGAATACAATGAGCAGTTCTTC.

The J gene is TRBJ1-3, the V gene TRBV6-6; 9 positions match TRBD1. Germline V gene sequence: CDR1 MNHNY, CDR2 SVGAGI (reference sequence). Losses at the gene ends were 2 bases for V and 1 base for J; bases not matched to a gene: 0. The CDR3 covers 15 residues. This chain's CDR3 is CASSYGTGSGNTIYF. As DNA, the CDR3 is TGTGCCAGCAGTTACGGGACAGGGTCTGGAAACACCATATATTTT.

The V gene is TRBV7-2, the J gene TRBJ1-3, with 7 bases fitting TRBD1. The ends lost 1 base at V and 2 bases at J; junction bases unmatched: 11. Germline loops: CDR1 SGHTA, CDR2 FQGNSA. The CDR3 spans 18 residues. CDR3 protein: CASSLEGIGTVPGNTIYF. CDR3 in DNA: TGTGCCAGCAGCTTAGAGGGTATCGGGACAGTGCCTGGAAACACCATATATTTT.

This clone came up a few times. The gene calls are TRBV5-1 and TRBJ2-3; D is perhaps TRBD2 (6 bases). Trimming cost V 3 bases and J 5 bases, with 10 bases left between them. In germline, CDR1 is SGHRS, CDR2 YFSETQ. There are 13 residues in the CDR3. In DNA form, the CDR3 reads TGCGCCAGCAGCTCTGGAGGGGTAGATACGCAGTATTTT. Translated, it gives CASSSGGVDTQYF.

CDR3: CASSLRTGPGANYGYTF. The CDR3 DNA is TGTGCCAGCAGCTTAAGAACAGGGCCCGGAGCTAACTATGGCTACACCTTC. The chain recombines TRBV11-2 with TRBJ1-2; D possibly corresponds to TRBD1 (6 bases). CDR1 and CDR2 (germline): SGHAT, FQNNGV. V lost 2 bases to trimming and J lost 0 bases, with 16 bases between them. The CDR3 contains 17 residues.

The gene calls are TRBV7-2 and TRBJ2-3, with a weak D call TRBD2 (5 bases). The CDR3 has 15 amino acids. Germline V gives CDR1 SGHTA, CDR2 FQGNSA. V shed 1 base and J shed 4 bases, with 12 bases lying between them. The CDR3 protein is CASSLGGYYPDTQYF. CDR3 DNA: TGTGCCAGCAGCTTAGGAGGGTACTATCCAGATACGCAGTATTTT.

The V and J genes are TRBV4-3 and TRBJ2-1; the D gene is possibly TRBD1 (5 bases). Trimming stripped 0 bases from V and 6 bases from J, with 12 bases between. CDR1 LGHNA and CDR2 YSLEER come from the germline V gene. The CDR3 contains 15 residues. CDR3 sequence (DNA): TGCGCCAGCAGCCAAGACGAGACAGCGTTCAATGAGCAGTTCTTC. Translation: CASSQDETAFNEQFF.

The chain carries TRBV5-4 and TRBJ2-1, with TRBD1 matching 9 bases. V lost 2 bases to trimming and J lost 11 bases; unmatched junction nucleotides: 11. The CDR3 loop spans 15 amino acids. Germline V lookup: CDR1 SGHNT, CDR2 YYREEE (reference sequence). The CDR3 DNA sequence: TGTGCCAGCAGCTTCTCGGGACAGGGTGGGGTCAAGCAGTTCTTC. Translating it yields CASSFSGQGGVKQFF.

The CDR3 DNA is TGTGCCAGTAGCTCACAACCCTCTCTCTACGAGCAGTACTTC. It specifies CASSSQPSLYEQYF. This chain uses TRBV19 with TRBJ2-7; D unresolved. The CDR3 is 14 residues long. Germline lookup yields CDR1 LNHDA and CDR2 SQIVND (reference sequence). V was shortened by 6 bases and J by 3 bases, with 15 bases between the two germline ends. Full variable domain (missing parts from reference TRBV19 and TRBJ2-7): DGGITQSPKYLFRKEGQNVTLSCEQNLNHDAMYWYRQDPGQGLRLIYYSQIVNDFQKGDIAEGYSVSREKKESFPLTVTSAQKNPTAFYLCASSSQPSLYEQYFGPGTRLTVT.

This chain uses TRBV4-1 with TRBJ1-5; 7 bases match TRBD1. The germline gives CDR1 MGHRA, CDR2 YSYEKL. V was pared by 4 bases and J by 1 base, with 10 bases of the junction left unmatched. This CDR3 is built from 17 residues. CDR3 DNA sequence: TGCGCCAGCAGCCCACGGGACAGTCCAGGGAGCAATCAGCCCCAGCATTTT. This encodes CASSPRDSPGSNQPQHF.

This clone was observed a single time. J is TRBJ2-2 and V is TRBV2; 9 bases fit TRBD1. The CDR3 loop spans 18 amino acids. Looked up from germline, CDR1 is SNHLY and CDR2 is FYNNEI. V gave up 7 bases and J gave up 4 bases; unmatched junction bases: 16. The CDR3 nucleotides read TGTGCCAGCAACCCCCCGGACAGGGGCATCGGCTTCACCGGGGAGCTGTTTTTT. Its protein product is CASNPPDRGIGFTGELFF.